This T cell receptor beta chain was identified during a study of patients and donors after allogeneic stem cell transplantation. The junction had 12 bases not matched to a gene; V was cut back by 3 bases and J by 7 bases. The CDR3 is 16 residues long. Germline-derived CDR1 and CDR2 are DFQATT and SNEGSKA (reference sequence). TCRdb analysed the RT-PCR reads with MiXCR anew, one entry per CDR3 protein. The sample lists about 160,000 distinct CDR3 sequences, approximately 40% occurring once. By share of the sample, this clonotype is large (0.1 to 1%). The TCR was taken from a human donor who was either an allogeneic HSCT recipient or a stem cell or donor lymphocyte infusion donor (not recorded which). It is not recorded whose cells these are; they may come from a transplant donor. This sequence joins TRBV20-1 and TRBJ2-1, with 10 positions matching TRBD2. The sample was blood, either unsorted or a sorted T cell fraction (not recorded which). Here the CDR3 DNA reads TGCAGTGCTAGGGATTTCGCCGGGACTAGCGTAAATGAGCAGTTCTTC. Translated, it gives CSARDFAGTSVNEQFF.